This T cell receptor beta chain appears in the sequencing data of a study of response to subunit inactivated influenza vaccine (dated by TCRdb to the late 2010s). In terms of the full investigation: To follow how T cells responded to a trivalent subunit inactivated influenza vaccine, the researchers relied on deep quantitative profiling of the T cell receptor repertoire. Broad study findings and their caveats: The authors proposed that each seasonal influenza vaccination may bring in only a limited number of new T cells.

As for this clonotype: This clone's antigen is unknown. Base qualities are not provided; no much larger clone lies one nucleotide away.

A distance of 19 bases separates the germline ends of V and J, which lose 0 bases and 7 bases respectively. Including cysteine and phenylalanine, the CDR3 has 16 amino acids. The read is trimmed to its CDR3 DNA, 48 bases read in frame from base 1. Based on the germline V gene (reference sequence), the CDR1 and CDR2 sequences are DFQATT and SNEGSKA. Libraries were built with RT-PCR. TCRdb shows the sequencer as Illumina HiSeq 2500. TCRdb itself trimmed the public reads at Q25 with fastp, ran MiXCR and retained productive beta chains. Rows matching on CDR3 protein sequence are summarized as one entry with the most common DNA and genes. Across this sample there are roughly 190,000 distinct CDR3 sequences, with roughly 12% seen only once. The leading ten clones occupy approximately 32% of the sample. These records were also assigned to another study, of T cells expressing NK-cell markers. That second publication adds: TCR beta cDNA libraries were made by 5'RACE template switching that added a universal primer site and unique molecular identifiers. TCR beta-chain repertoires were profiled in sorted CD3+CD56+NKG2C+, CD3+CD56+NKG2C- and CD3+CD56-NKG2C+ T-cell subsets from several donors. Among the eight sequenced donors, seven were HCMV-seropositive and one was HCMV-seronegative. In several experiments an anti-gammadeltaTCR antibody was added to restrict sorting to alphabetaTCR-expressing T cells. In 6 or 7 donors, the dominant CD3+CD56+NKG2C+ clonotypes ranked among the top 10 CD8+ clonotypes, making up roughly 1.0-7.0% of CD8+ T cells. Those dominant clonotypes were again the most abundant among CD3+CD56-NKG2C+ cells in a handful of donors, at about 25-60.1%. Whether the expanded NKG2C-expressing T cell clones were specific for HCMV antigens remained unclear. All eight donors whose samples were sequenced were randomly selected healthy volunteers, three of them men and five women. A commercial ELISA kit detecting HCMV-specific IgG in serum was used to determine HCMV serostatus. Peripheral blood mononuclear cells were isolated from blood by Ficoll density gradient centrifugation. Using Miltenyi isolation kits, CD4+ and CD8+ T cells were isolated from PBMC through magnetic immunoseparation. Priming for cDNA synthesis came from the TCR beta constant segment, and two successive PCR amplification steps followed. Sequencing of the libraries produced 2 x 150 bp reads on Illumina HiSeq 2000/2500, MiSeq or NextSeq. MIGEC handled demultiplexing of the reads and grouping by UMI, while MiTCR was used to assemble and quantify clonotypes. To remove erroneous sequences, TCR cDNA sequences were retained only when supported by two or more reads. The tcR package was used for downstream repertoire analysis, and clonotypes were matched across fractions by CDR3 nucleotide sequence plus V segment. VDJmatch was used to annotate antigen specificity against VDJdb, with one amino acid substitution allowed in CDR3.

The TCR comes from a man between 50 and 59 years old who received an inactivated influenza vaccine. Donor details come from another sample of the same person, matched by shared clones. This chain is built from TRBV20-1 and TRBJ2-1; the D gene lacks a confident call. The specimen comprised CD8+ T cells sorted from PBMCs, sampled approximately 13 days after vaccination. This receptor carries the CDR3 CSARDGDGPTLNEQFF. The base sequence is TGCAGTGCTAGAGACGGAGACGGACCGACGCTGAATGAGCAGTTCTTC.